A selection of T cell receptor beta chains follows, all from one sample in a study of cytomegalovirus exposure and HLA in healthy donors. Generated by immunoSEQ multiplex PCR, the TCRdb table keeps only in-frame clones and is missing some. The sample has 55,000 to 70,000 clones; 80% are singletons. Sequencing was performed on PBMCs. The receptors originated from a male donor in good health and CMV-seronegative. CDR3s include the opening cysteine and the closing phenylalanine or tryptophan. D genes are given only for firm matches. Expanded clones get a size class; other rows say once, few or many, or leave the size out.

V gene,clone size,J gene,D gene,CDR3 protein,CDR3 DNA
TRBV2,-,TRBJ2-2,TRBD1,CASGTGANTGELFF,TGTGCCAGCGGGACAGGGGCGAACACCGGGGAGCTGTTTTTT
TRBV9,-,TRBJ2-7,-,CASSVAAVRYEQYF,TGTGCCAGCAGCGTAGCTGCGGTAAGATACGAGCAGTACTTC
TRBV5-1,-,TRBJ1-4,TRBD1,CASPFDRAKNEKLFF,TGCGCCAGCCCCTTCGACAGGGCAAAAAATGAAAAACTGTTTTTT
TRBV7-8,-,TRBJ1-2,TRBD1,CASSLETGQGNWGYTF,TGTGCCAGCAGCTTAGAGACGGGACAGGGGAACTGGGGCTACACCTTC
TRBV10-3,few,TRBJ1-3,-,CAISESLAVFSGNTIYF,TGTGCCATCAGTGAGTCCTTGGCGGTATTCTCTGGAAACACCATATATTTT
TRBV27,-,TRBJ1-2,-,CASSSGGWGYGYTF,TGTGCCAGCAGTTCGGGGGGCTGGGGCTATGGCTACACCTTC
TRBV7-2,-,TRBJ2-3,-,CASSPQVGRGVTDTQYF,TGTGCCAGCAGCCCCCAGGTAGGGCGGGGTGTCACAGATACGCAGTATTTT
TRBV19,-,TRBJ1-6,-,CASSMTLHNSPLHF,TGTGCCAGTTCTATGACATTGCATAATTCACCCCTCCACTTT
TRBV7-2,-,TRBJ2-7,-,CASSSTGYEQYF,TGTGCCAGCAGCTCCACAGGGTACGAGCAGTACTTC
TRBV10-3,-,TRBJ2-5,TRBD2,CASREAGEETQYF,TGTGCCAGCAGGGAGGCGGGGGAAGAGACCCAGTACTTC
TRBV5-4,-,TRBJ2-6,-,CASSLYRGAGANVLTF,TGTGCCAGCAGCTTGTATCGGGGTGCTGGGGCCAACGTCCTGACTTTC
TRBV30,-,TRBJ2-7,TRBD1,CAGSGQDYEQYF,TGTGCCGGATCGGGACAGGATTACGAGCAGTACTTC
TRBV5-4,-,TRBJ2-7,TRBD1,CASSAGQGYYEQYF,TGTGCCAGCAGCGCTGGACAGGGATACTACGAGCAGTACTTC
TRBV6-5,-,TRBJ1-1,TRBD1,CASRGDDRVNTEAFF,TGTGCCAGCAGGGGAGATGACAGGGTGAACACTGAAGCTTTCTTT
TRBV2,-,TRBJ1-1,-,CASSYRGNTEAFF,TGTGCCAGCAGTTACCGGGGTAACACTGAAGCTTTCTTT
TRBV7-2,-,TRBJ2-5,-,CASSLVAALQETQYF,TGTGCCAGCAGCTTAGTTGCGGCCCTTCAAGAGACCCAGTACTTC
TRBV7-8,-,TRBJ2-7,TRBD1,CASSSGSAGGYEQYF,TGTGCCAGCAGCTCAGGCTCGGCAGGGGGTTACGAGCAGTACTTC
TRBV4-3,-,TRBJ2-5,-,CASSSQGHAPETQYF,TGCGCCAGCAGCTCACAGGGACACGCCCCGGAGACCCAGTACTTC
TRBV7-6,-,TRBJ2-3,TRBD1,CASSRGQATDTQYF,TGTGCCAGCAGCAGGGGACAGGCCACAGATACGCAGTATTTT
TRBV19,-,TRBJ1-4,TRBD1,CASSRPGTGGEEKLFF,TGTGCCAGTAGTCGTCCCGGGACAGGGGGGGAGGAAAAACTGTTTTTT
TRBV7-2,-,TRBJ2-7,TRBD1,CASTPDRFYEQYF,TGTGCCAGCACCCCGGACAGGTTCTACGAGCAGTACTTC
TRBV14,-,TRBJ2-2,-,CASSPRLTDPGELFF,TGTGCCAGCAGCCCTCGACTGACAGATCCCGGGGAGCTGTTTTTT
TRBV19,few,TRBJ1-3,-,CASSPWGGYSGNTIYF,TGTGCCAGTAGTCCCTGGGGAGGCTATTCTGGAAACACCATATATTTT
TRBV6-4,-,TRBJ2-5,TRBD2,CASTCPTSGVETQYF,TGTGCCAGCACCTGCCCCACTAGCGGGGTAGAGACCCAGTACTTC
TRBV7-2,-,TRBJ2-2,-,CASSLSQNTGELFF,TGTGCCAGCAGCTTATCCCAGAACACCGGGGAGCTGTTTTTT
TRBV6-5,-,TRBJ1-3,-,CASSKTGFGNTIYF,TGTGCCAGCAGTAAAACAGGGTTTGGAAACACCATATATTTT
TRBV10-2,-,TRBJ2-2,TRBD2,CASSSGEGGELFF,TGCGCCAGCAGTAGCGGGGAGGGCGGGGAGCTGTTTTTT
TRBV5-1,-,TRBJ2-5,TRBD2,CASSRRPSGGDGTQYF,TGCGCCAGCAGCCGCCGCCCCAGCGGGGGTGATGGGACCCAGTACTTC
TRBV7-2,once,TRBJ2-2,TRBD2,CASSSTSGANTGELFF,TGTGCCAGCAGCTCTACTAGCGGGGCGAACACCGGGGAGCTGTTTTTT
TRBV12-5,-,TRBJ1-3,-,CASGSSPGSHSGNTIYF,TGTGCTAGTGGTTCCAGCCCAGGTAGTCACTCTGGAAACACCATATATTTT
TRBV7-2,-,TRBJ2-7,TRBD2,CASSYSGTSGEQYF,TGTGCCAGCAGCTACTCCGGGACTAGCGGCGAGCAGTACTTC
TRBV30,-,TRBJ2-6,TRBD1,CAWIGGSGANVLTF,TGTGCCTGGATAGGGGGCTCAGGGGCCAACGTCCTGACTTTC
TRBV9,-,TRBJ1-1,-,CASSVVGDSEAFF,TGTGCCAGCAGCGTAGTTGGGGACTCTGAAGCTTTCTTT
TRBV18,once,TRBJ1-2,TRBD1,CASSPEQGGGNYGYTF,TGTGCCAGCTCACCTGAGCAAGGGGGCGGTAACTATGGCTACACCTTC
TRBV5-4,-,TRBJ1-1,TRBD1,CASSDPDRAMNTEAFF,TGTGCCAGCAGCGACCCGGACAGGGCGATGAACACTGAAGCTTTCTTT
TRBV10-3,-,TRBJ2-6,-,CAISESWGLGANVLTF,TGTGCCATCAGTGAATCGTGGGGCTTGGGGGCCAACGTCCTGACTTTC
TRBV7-2,-,TRBJ1-1,-,CASSFSGKVNTEAFF,TGTGCCAGCAGCTTTTCAGGGAAGGTGAACACTGAAGCTTTCTTT
TRBV18,-,TRBJ1-2,TRBD1,CASSTRPQGLIPNYGYTF,TGTGCCAGCTCAACACGGCCACAGGGGCTGATACCTAACTATGGCTACACCTTC